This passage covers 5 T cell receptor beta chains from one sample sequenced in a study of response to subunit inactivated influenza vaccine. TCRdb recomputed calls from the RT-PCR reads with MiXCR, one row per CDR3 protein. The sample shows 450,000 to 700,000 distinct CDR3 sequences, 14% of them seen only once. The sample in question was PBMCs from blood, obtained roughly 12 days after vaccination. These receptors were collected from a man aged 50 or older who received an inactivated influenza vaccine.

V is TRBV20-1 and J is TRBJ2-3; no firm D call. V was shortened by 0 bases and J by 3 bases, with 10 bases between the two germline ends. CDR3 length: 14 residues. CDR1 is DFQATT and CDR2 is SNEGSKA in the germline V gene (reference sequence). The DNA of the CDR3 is TGCAGTGCTAGAGATCCGCTGGCAACAGATACGCAGTATTTT. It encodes CSARDPLATDTQYF.

CDR3 region: CASSEFGGYEQYF. Here the CDR3 DNA reads TGTGCCAGCAGTGAATTTGGGGGATACGAGCAGTACTTC. This sequence joins TRBV25-1 and TRBJ2-7; D tentatively reads TRBD1 or TRBD2 (5 bases each). The V end lost 1 base, the J end lost 4 bases, and 8 bases lay between the germline ends. The CDR3 runs 13 residues. The V gene's germline CDR1 is MGHDK and CDR2 SYGVNS.

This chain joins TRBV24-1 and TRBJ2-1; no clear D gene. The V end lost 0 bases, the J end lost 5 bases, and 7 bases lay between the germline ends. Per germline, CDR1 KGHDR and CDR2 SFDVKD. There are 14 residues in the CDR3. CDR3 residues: CATSDLLYDNEQFF. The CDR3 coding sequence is TGTGCCACCAGTGATTTGCTTTACGACAATGAGCAGTTCTTC.

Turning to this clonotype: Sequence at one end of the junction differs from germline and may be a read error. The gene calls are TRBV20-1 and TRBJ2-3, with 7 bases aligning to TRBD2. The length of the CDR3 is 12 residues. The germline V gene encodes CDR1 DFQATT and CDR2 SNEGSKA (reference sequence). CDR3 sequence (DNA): TGCAGTGCTAGACCTCCTAGCGGCAGTTCCCATTTT. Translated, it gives CSARPPSGSSHF.

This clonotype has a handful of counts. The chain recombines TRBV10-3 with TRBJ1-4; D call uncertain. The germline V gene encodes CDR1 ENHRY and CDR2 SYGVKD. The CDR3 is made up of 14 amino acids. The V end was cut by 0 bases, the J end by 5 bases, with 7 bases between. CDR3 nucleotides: TGTGCCATCAGTGAGTCTAGGGCGAATGAAAAACTGTTTTTT. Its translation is CAISESRANEKLFF.